This TCR beta chain stems from a study of cytomegalovirus exposure and HLA in healthy donors. Overall study context: Early released data had around 89 million unique TCRs, all coming from HLA-typed donors. Ancestry clustering placed 81% of more than 350 genotyped donors in the Caucasian-associated cluster. Broader study findings: The only immune exposure information that was available was CMV serostatus.

About this clone itself: Its antigen is not known.

Per the germline V gene, CDR1 is KGHSH and CDR2 is LQKENI. V was shortened by 2 bases and J by 4 bases, with 11 bases between the two germline ends. CDR3 length equals 14 residues. PCR primers comprised 60 Vbeta and 13 Jbeta primers. Profiling relied on immunoSEQ multiplex PCR, and the TCRdb table lists in-frame clones only, not all of them. This sample has more than 200,000 clones; 82% occur once, and the top ten carry roughly 5.5%. The sample comprised PBMCs. The gene calls are TRBV18 and TRBJ1-2, with D perhaps TRBD1 (5 bases). The TCR sequence derives from a man aged 35-49 years in good health and CMV-seropositive. CDR3 nucleotides: TGTGCCAGCTCACCATCACAGGCCTCCTATGGCTACACCTTC. The encoded protein is CASSPSQASYGYTF.